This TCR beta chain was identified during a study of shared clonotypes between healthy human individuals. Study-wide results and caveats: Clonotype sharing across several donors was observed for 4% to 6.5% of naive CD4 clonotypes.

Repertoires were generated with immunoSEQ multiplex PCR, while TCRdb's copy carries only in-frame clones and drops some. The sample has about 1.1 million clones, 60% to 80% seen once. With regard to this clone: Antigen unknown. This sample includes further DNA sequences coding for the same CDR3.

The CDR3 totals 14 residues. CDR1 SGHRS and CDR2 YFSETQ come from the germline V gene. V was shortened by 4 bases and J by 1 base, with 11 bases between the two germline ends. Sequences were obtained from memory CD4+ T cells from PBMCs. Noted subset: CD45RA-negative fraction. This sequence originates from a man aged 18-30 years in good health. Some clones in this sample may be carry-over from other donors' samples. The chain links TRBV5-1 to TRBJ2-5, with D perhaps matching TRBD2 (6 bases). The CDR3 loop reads CASSPRDFQETQYF. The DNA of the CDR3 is TGCGCCAGCAGCCCCAGGGACTTCCAAGAGACCCAGTACTTC.